This TCR beta chain was identified during a study of identical twins. General study results and limits: For monozygotic twins, models underestimated out-of-frame TCR alpha sharing.

TCRdb ran MiXCR on the 5' RACE reads and lists one entry per CDR3 protein. The table includes about 730,000 distinct CDR3 sequences, around 20% detected once. Healthy Caucasians alone served as donors. In regard to this clonotype: Its antigen remains unknown.

Unmatched junction bases numbered 11, after V lost 5 bases and J lost 4 bases. Germline CDR1 reads SEHNR; CDR2 reads FQNEAQ (reference sequence). The CDR3 spans 15 residues. This same sample was also part of a study on T cells expressing NK-cell markers. That work states: Seven HCMV-seropositive donors and one seronegative donor made up the eight sequenced donors.

The chain is built from TRBV7-9 and TRBJ2-7; 7 bases map to TRBD1. This clonotype originated in a young woman in good health. Sequenced sample: PBMCs. CDR3 coding DNA: TGTGCCAGCAGCCCCGGGACAGTCCGGGTATACGAGCAGTACTTC. This encodes CASSPGTVRVYEQYF.